This T cell receptor beta chain is drawn from a study of blood T cell repertoires in COVID-19. Looking at the study overall: Samples taken during acute and convalescent COVID-19 were collected in the United States, Italy and Spain. T cells, B-cell-depleted T cells, or PBMCs provided the cDNA or gDNA that served as material.

Allocation to cohorts depended on clinical history reported by the participants. V trimming: 5 bases; J trimming: 2 bases; junction bases outside the gene matches: 7. Per the germline V gene, CDR1 is SGHTA and CDR2 is FQGTGA. This CDR3 is 18 amino acids long. Measured with immunoSEQ multiplex PCR; TCRdb has only the in-frame clones, and not every one. The data contain roughly 370,000 clones, about 83% of them singletons. The source material was PBMCs or T cells enriched from blood (not recorded which). The J gene is TRBJ2-2, the V gene TRBV7-3, with 14 nucleotides matching TRBD2. This TCR came from a woman in her forties or fifties who had recovered from COVID-19. DNA for the CDR3: TGTGCCAGCAGCCCGGGACTAGCGGGGGTCCTAAACACCGGGGAGCTGTTTTTT. Translation gives CASSPGLAGVLNTGELFF.